One and the same sample provided the 25 T cell receptor beta chains below, sequenced in a study of OX40 agonist ivuxolimab in advanced cancers. Using immunoSEQ multiplex PCR, the repertoire was profiled, and TCRdb retains in-frame clones only, with some absent. The table lists about 110,000 clones, approximately 89% of them singletons, with over 0.6% in the top ten. The sample here was CD4+ or CD8+ T cells sorted from blood, taken in a trial of the OX40 agonist ivuxolimab. Source of these receptors: an adult with an advanced solid tumor such as melanoma, head and neck, liver or kidney cancer.

V usage is TRBV4-1 and J usage is TRBJ2-5, with 8 positions matching TRBD2. The CDR3 contains 17 residues. In germline, CDR1 is MGHRA, CDR2 YSYEKL. After removal of 2 bases from V and 4 bases from J, the junction contained 12 bases not matched to a gene. CDR3 coding DNA: TGCGCCAGCAGCCAATCGGGGGGGGCGGGAGAGAGAGAGACCCAGTACTTC. Its protein is CASSQSGGAGERETQYF.

This clone has just one count. This chain links TRBV7-3 with TRBJ2-1, with a possible D match to TRBD2 (5 bases). The CDR3 totals 13 residues. Germline lookup yields CDR1 SGHTA and CDR2 FQGTGA. Trimming shortened V by 3 bases and J by 5 bases, and 8 bases separated the two germline ends. Here the CDR3 reads CASSFGLNNEQFF. The CDR3 region has the DNA TGTGCCAGCAGCTTCGGACTTAACAATGAGCAGTTCTTC.

This chain joins TRBV10-3 and TRBJ2-5; no reliable D call. The V and J ends lost 0 bases and 5 bases respectively, with 4 bases between them. CDR1 and CDR2 (germline): ENHRY, SYGVKD. The CDR3 is made up of 12 amino acids. The CDR3: CAISESSETQYF. The DNA of the CDR3 is TGTGCCATCAGTGAGTCGAGTGAGACCCAGTACTTC.

The genes are TRBV30 and TRBJ1-6; D might be TRBD1 (6 bases). Germline values: CDR1 GTSNPN, CDR2 SVGIG (reference sequence). Trimming removed 3 bases from V and 0 bases from J, with 15 bases in between. The CDR3 runs to 17 residues. CDR3 in DNA: TGTGCCTGGAGAGCGGGGGGGGGCATCTCCTATAATTCACCCCTCCACTTT. Protein sequence: CAWRAGGGISYNSPLHF.

This rearrangement joins TRBV7-3 to TRBJ2-1, with D maybe TRBD2 (6 bases). Trimming took 0 bases from V and 0 from J, leaving 12 bases between them. The CDR3 contains 17 residues. Per the germline V gene, CDR1 is SGHTA and CDR2 is FQGTGA. This CDR3 reads CASSLTGTGGSYNEQFF. CDR3 sequence (DNA): TGTGCCAGCAGCTTAACCGGGACTGGGGGCTCCTACAATGAGCAGTTCTTC.

The genes are TRBV11-3 and TRBJ2-5; TRBD2 matches 12 bases. This CDR3 contains 19 residues. Losses at the gene ends were 1 base for V and 1 base for J; bases not matched to a gene: 10. Germline V gene lookup returns CDR1 SGHNT and CDR2 YENEEA. This chain's CDR3 is CASSLVPRLAGEIQETQYF. As DNA, the CDR3 is TGTGCCAGCAGCTTAGTCCCCCGACTAGCGGGGGAAATCCAAGAGACCCAGTACTTC.

V gene TRBV11-3 combines with J gene TRBJ1-3, with TRBD1 as a possible D gene (5 bases). This CDR3 spans 15 amino acids. The germline CDR1 and CDR2 sequences are SGHNT and YENEEA. The V end was cut by 5 bases, the J end by 1 base, with 12 bases between. DNA of the CDR3: TGTGCCAGCAGCCCAGCGGGGGGATCTGGAAACACCATATATTTT. Its protein is CASSPAGGSGNTIYF.

For this clone: The same CDR3 arises from other DNA sequences in this sample as well. V is TRBV15 and J is TRBJ2-7; TRBD2 aligns across 10 bases. V lost 0 bases to trimming and J lost 2 bases; unmatched junction nucleotides: 7. Per the germline V gene, CDR1 is LNHNV and CDR2 is YYDKDF (reference sequence). CDR3 length: 17 amino acids. In nucleotides, the CDR3 is TGTGCCACCAGCAGAGATAGGCGTACTAGCGGGACCTACGAGCAGTACTTC. As protein: CATSRDRRTSGTYEQYF.

The rearrangement uses TRBV11-2 and TRBJ2-5; D perhaps matches TRBD2 (6 bases). Deletions cut 2 bases from V and 2 bases from J, with 12 bases between. Germline-derived CDR1 and CDR2 are SGHAT and FQNNGV. The CDR3 is 15 residues long. CDR3 residues: CASSLNEGRQETQYF. The DNA of the CDR3 is TGTGCCAGCAGCTTAAATGAGGGGAGGCAAGAGACCCAGTACTTC. The full variable domain, with the rest looked up from reference TRBV11-2 and TRBJ2-5, is EAGVAQSPRYKIIEKRQSVAFWCNPISGHATLYWYQQILGQGPKLLIQFQNNGVVDDSQLPKDRFSAERLKGVDSTLKIQPAKLEDSAVYLCASSLNEGRQETQYFGPGTRLLVL.

This chain connects TRBV5-1 to TRBJ1-2; D uncertain. CDR1 is SGHRS, CDR2 YFSETQ, per germline. The length of the CDR3 is 14 residues. Trimming stripped 0 bases from V and 4 bases from J, with 10 bases between. In nucleotides, the CDR3 is TGCGCCAGCAGCTTGGGGTCCGAGGCCTATGGCTACACCTTC. It yields the protein CASSLGSEAYGYTF.

The genes are TRBV11-2 and TRBJ1-2; D uncertain. Trimming took 0 bases from V and 0 from J, leaving 8 bases between them. The CDR3 has 15 residues. The germline gives CDR1 SGHAT, CDR2 FQNNGV. The CDR3 DNA reads TGTGCCAGCAGCTTAGAAGTCAGAGCTAACTATGGCTACACCTTC. It is translated as CASSLEVRANYGYTF. Supplemented by reference TRBV11-2 and TRBJ1-2, the full variable domain reads EAGVAQSPRYKIIEKRQSVAFWCNPISGHATLYWYQQILGQGPKLLIQFQNNGVVDDSQLPKDRFSAERLKGVDSTLKIQPAKLEDSAVYLCASSLEVRANYGYTFGSGTRLTVV.

CDR3 sequence reads: CASSQDPTRSQYF. The DNA for the CDR3 is TGCGCCAGCAGCCAAGACCCTACCCGATCGCAGTATTTT. This rearrangement joins TRBV4-1 to TRBJ2-3; D unresolved. The CDR3 is 13 residues long. Per germline, CDR1 MGHRA and CDR2 YSYEKL. The V and J ends lost 0 bases and 10 bases respectively, with 11 bases between them.

The CDR3 is CASSPLPRDEQFF. CDR3 DNA: TGTGCCAGCTCACCCCTTCCAAGGGATGAGCAGTTCTTC. The chain joins TRBV18 to TRBJ2-1; D is undetermined. The CDR3 totals 13 residues. Germline assignment: CDR1 KGHSH and CDR2 LQKENI. V lost 3 bases, J lost 8 bases, and 11 bases lay in between.

The genes are TRBV2 and TRBJ2-5; the D gene is possibly TRBD2 (5 bases). Trimming shortened V by 2 bases and J by 3 bases, and 10 bases separated the two germline ends. Germline loops: CDR1 SNHLY, CDR2 FYNNEI. The CDR3 is made up of 14 amino acids. CDR3: CASSEYSGKETQYF. The CDR3, as DNA: TGTGCCAGCAGTGAATACAGCGGAAAAGAGACCCAGTACTTC.

The chain links TRBV11-1 to TRBJ2-3, with 10 bases matching TRBD1. Germline lookup yields CDR1 SGHAT and CDR2 FQDESV (reference sequence). The CDR3 has 17 amino acids. Unmatched junction bases numbered 11, after V lost 4 bases and J lost 4 bases. CDR3 protein: CASSSGRGQGNADTQYF. The DNA of the CDR3 is TGTGCCAGCAGCTCCGGGCGGGGACAGGGGAACGCAGATACGCAGTATTTT.

This rearrangement joins TRBV2 to TRBJ1-1; D is uncertain. The CDR3 covers 16 residues. V was clipped by 3 bases and J by 0 bases, with 14 bases between them. CDR1 and CDR2 (germline): SNHLY, FYNNEI. In nucleotides, the CDR3 is TGTGCCAGCAGTGAGCTCATGGGGAATCTGAACACTGAAGCTTTCTTT. Protein product: CASSELMGNLNTEAFF.

The V and J genes are TRBV6-1 and TRBJ2-7; D not certain. This CDR3 spans 12 amino acids. V was clipped by 2 bases and J by 6 bases, with 8 bases between them. CDR1 is MNHNS, CDR2 SASEGT, per germline. The CDR3 coding sequence is TGTGCCAGCAGTGAAATAACGGGCGAGCAGTACTTC. The encoded protein is CASSEITGEQYF.

The V and J genes are TRBV11-3 and TRBJ1-3, with 7 bases lining up with TRBD1. Germline CDR1 is SGHNT and CDR2 is YENEEA. V was clipped by 5 bases and J by 0 bases; unmatched bases: 16. The CDR3 has 19 amino acids. CDR3 protein: CASSARQGLNLYSGNTIYF. As DNA, the CDR3 is TGTGCCAGCAGCGCACGACAGGGTTTGAACCTATACTCTGGAAACACCATATATTTT.

The J gene is TRBJ1-1, the V gene TRBV5-5; TRBD1 matches 7 bases. After removal of 0 bases from V and 4 bases from J, the junction contained 6 bases not matched to a gene. This CDR3 is built from 15 residues. The germline CDR1 and CDR2 sequences are SGHKS and YYEKEE (reference sequence). The CDR3 is CASSLVGGQGTEAFF. CDR3 nucleotides: TGTGCCAGCAGCTTGGTAGGGGGCCAGGGCACTGAAGCTTTCTTT.

The J gene is TRBJ1-2, the V gene TRBV4-2; D call uncertain. This CDR3 comprises 13 residues. Germline CDR1 reads LGHNA; CDR2 reads YNFKEQ. The ends were cut back, 5 bases at V and 2 bases at J, with 9 bases in the middle. CDR3 residues: CASSLTQNYGYTF. CDR3 coding DNA: TGTGCCAGCAGCTTAACCCAGAACTATGGCTACACCTTC.

This chain links TRBV6-5 with TRBJ2-7; the match to TRBD2 covers 8 bases. Trimming at V came to 5 bases and at J to 2 bases, leaving 8 bases not matched to a gene. Per the germline V gene, CDR1 is MNHEY and CDR2 is SVGAGI. The CDR3 has 15 amino acids. CDR3 region: CASSQSGSHTYEQYF. The CDR3 nucleotides read TGTGCCAGCAGTCAAAGCGGGAGTCACACCTACGAGCAGTACTTC.

J is TRBJ2-7 and V is TRBV18; a possible D gene is TRBD1 (7 bases). The germline gives CDR1 KGHSH, CDR2 LQKENI. This CDR3 has 15 residues. V shed 2 bases and J shed 0 bases, with 11 bases lying between them. CDR3 DNA sequence: TGTGCCAGCTCACCAGCGGGACAGAGCTCCTACGAGCAGTACTTC. This encodes CASSPAGQSSYEQYF.

V usage is TRBV11-1 and J usage is TRBJ2-3; tentatively, D is TRBD2 (6 bases). The CDR3 spans 16 residues. Germline loops: CDR1 SGHAT, CDR2 FQDESV (reference sequence). V dropped 5 bases and J dropped 4 bases, with 19 bases sitting between them. The CDR3 DNA sequence: TGTGCCAGCAGCCCCCATACCGGGGGAGGATCAGATACGCAGTATTTT. Its translation is CASSPHTGGGSDTQYF.

This clone was seen once. The rearrangement uses TRBV5-8 and TRBJ1-5, with D possibly TRBD1 on 5 matching bases. The V and J ends lost 2 bases and 7 bases respectively, with 13 bases between them. Germline loops: CDR1 SGHTS, CDR2 YDEGEE. The CDR3 runs to 14 residues. In nucleotides, the CDR3 is TGTGCCAGCAGCTTCGGGACCTCCGGACAGCCCCAGCATTTT. Protein: CASSFGTSGQPQHF.

Here the CDR3 DNA reads TGTGCCAGCAGAAGCAGGGGGCTCGTCTATGGCTACACCTTC. Its protein is CASRSRGLVYGYTF. The rearrangement uses TRBV6-5 and TRBJ1-2; 8 nucleotides match TRBD1. V lost 6 bases to trimming and J lost 4 bases; unmatched junction nucleotides: 7. The CDR3 has 14 amino acids. CDR1 MNHEY and CDR2 SVGAGI come from the germline V gene.